This entry is about one TCR beta chain. What it binds is not known. These data are taken from a study of monozygotic twins with inflammatory bowel disease. Reprocessing the 5' RACE reads, TCRdb reports a single entry for every CDR3 protein and omits DNA. The sample has 350,000 to 550,000 distinct CDR3 sequences, and its top ten clones hold around 2.4%. The germline gives CDR1 SGHRS, CDR2 YFSETQ. The CDR3 extends over 16 amino acids. Study findings and constraints: IBD patients showed reduced TCRbeta diversity (inverse Simpson) versus healthy co-twins.

The authors drew 2.5 to 3 ml of blood from each donor. Sequencing was done on a sample of blood. The J gene is TRBJ2-1, the V gene TRBV5-1; TCRdb indicates TRBD2, and absent DNA this call remains unverified. The TCR comes from a human donor with ulcerative colitis or Crohn's disease, or a healthy co-twin of an affected twin (not recorded which). CDR3 residues: CASSFRAGSSYNEQFF.